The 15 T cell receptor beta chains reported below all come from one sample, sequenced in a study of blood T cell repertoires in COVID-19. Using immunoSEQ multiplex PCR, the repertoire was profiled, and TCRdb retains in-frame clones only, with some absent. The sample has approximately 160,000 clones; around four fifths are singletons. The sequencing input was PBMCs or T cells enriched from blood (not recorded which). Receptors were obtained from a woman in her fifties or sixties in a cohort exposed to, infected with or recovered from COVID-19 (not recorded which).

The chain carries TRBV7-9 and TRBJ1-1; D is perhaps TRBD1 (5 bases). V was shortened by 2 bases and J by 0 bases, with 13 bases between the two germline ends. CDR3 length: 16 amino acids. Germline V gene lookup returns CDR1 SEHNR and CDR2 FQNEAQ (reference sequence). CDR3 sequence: CASSLFPGTVNTEAFF. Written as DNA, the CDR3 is TGTGCCAGCAGCTTATTCCCTGGGACTGTGAACACTGAAGCTTTCTTT.

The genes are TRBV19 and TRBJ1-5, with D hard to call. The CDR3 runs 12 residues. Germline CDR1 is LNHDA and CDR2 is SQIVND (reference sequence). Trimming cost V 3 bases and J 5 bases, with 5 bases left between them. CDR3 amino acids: CASSMADQPQHF. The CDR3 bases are TGTGCCAGTAGTATGGCGGATCAGCCCCAGCATTTT.

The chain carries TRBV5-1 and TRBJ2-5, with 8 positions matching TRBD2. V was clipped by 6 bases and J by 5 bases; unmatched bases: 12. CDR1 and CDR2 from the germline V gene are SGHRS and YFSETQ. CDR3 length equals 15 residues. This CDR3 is CASISGRGGFETQYF. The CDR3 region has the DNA TGCGCCAGCATTTCCGGCCGGGGGGGCTTTGAGACCCAGTACTTC. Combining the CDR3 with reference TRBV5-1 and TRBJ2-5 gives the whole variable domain KAGVTQTPRYLIKTRGQQVTLSCSPISGHRSVSWYQQTPGQGLQFLFEYFSETQRNKGNFPGRFSGRQFSNSRSEMNVSTLELGDSALYLCASISGRGGFETQYFGPGTRLLVL.

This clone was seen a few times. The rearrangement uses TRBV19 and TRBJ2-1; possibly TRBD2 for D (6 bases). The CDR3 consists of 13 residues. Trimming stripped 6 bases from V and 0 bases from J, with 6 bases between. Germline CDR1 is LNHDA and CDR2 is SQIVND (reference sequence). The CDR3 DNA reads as TGTGCCAGTAGCGGGGGCTCCTACAATGAGCAGTTCTTC. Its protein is CASSGGSYNEQFF.

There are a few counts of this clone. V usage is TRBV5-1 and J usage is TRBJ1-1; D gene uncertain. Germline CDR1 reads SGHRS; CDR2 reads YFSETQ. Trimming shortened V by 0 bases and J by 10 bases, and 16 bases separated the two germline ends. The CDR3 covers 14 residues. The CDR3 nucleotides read TGCGCCAGCAGCTTGGCGGGAGGTCAGATGGGAGCTTTCTTT. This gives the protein CASSLAGGQMGAFF.

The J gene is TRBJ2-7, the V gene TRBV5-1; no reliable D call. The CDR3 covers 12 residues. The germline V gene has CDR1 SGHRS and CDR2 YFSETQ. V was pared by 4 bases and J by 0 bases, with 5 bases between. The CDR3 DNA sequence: TGCGCCAGCAGCCGAGACTCCTACGAGCAGTACTTC. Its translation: CASSRDSYEQYF.

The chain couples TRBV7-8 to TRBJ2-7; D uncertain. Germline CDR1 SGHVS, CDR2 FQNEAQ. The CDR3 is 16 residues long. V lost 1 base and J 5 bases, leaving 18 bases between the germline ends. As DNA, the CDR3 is TGTGCCAGCAGCTTAGGGGCCCGGTCGCCCTTTGACGAGCAGTACTTC. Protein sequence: CASSLGARSPFDEQYF.

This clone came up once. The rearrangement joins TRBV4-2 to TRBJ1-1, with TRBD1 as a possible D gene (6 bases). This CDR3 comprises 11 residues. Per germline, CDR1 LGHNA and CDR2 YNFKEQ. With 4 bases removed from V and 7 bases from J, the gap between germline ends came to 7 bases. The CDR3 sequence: CASSLQGEAFF. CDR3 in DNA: TGTGCCAGCAGCCTACAGGGTGAAGCTTTCTTT.

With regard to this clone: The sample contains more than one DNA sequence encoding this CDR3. The CDR3 DNA reads as TGTGCCAGCTCACCCTCAGGACAGAACTATGGCTACACCTTC. Its translation is CASSPSGQNYGYTF. V is TRBV18 and J is TRBJ1-2; a weak D match, TRBD1 (6 bases). Trimming took 3 bases from V and 2 from J, leaving 10 bases between them. CDR3 size: 14 residues. Germline V gene data show CDR1 as KGHSH and CDR2 as LQKENI.

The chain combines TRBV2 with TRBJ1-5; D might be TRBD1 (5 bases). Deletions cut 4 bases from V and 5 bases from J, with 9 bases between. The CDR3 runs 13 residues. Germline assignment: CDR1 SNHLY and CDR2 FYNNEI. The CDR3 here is CASSVRAYQPQHF. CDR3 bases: TGTGCCAGCAGTGTCAGGGCTTATCAGCCCCAGCATTTT.

The chain's CDR3 is CASSRQGAQPQHF. The CDR3 bases are TGTGCCAGCAGCAGACAGGGGGCCCAGCCCCAGCATTTT. The V and J genes are TRBV28 and TRBJ1-5; 10 bases are a match to TRBD1. Trimming cost V 6 bases and J 7 bases; bases outside gene matches: 3. Per germline, CDR1 MDHEN and CDR2 SYDVKM. The CDR3 has 13 amino acids.

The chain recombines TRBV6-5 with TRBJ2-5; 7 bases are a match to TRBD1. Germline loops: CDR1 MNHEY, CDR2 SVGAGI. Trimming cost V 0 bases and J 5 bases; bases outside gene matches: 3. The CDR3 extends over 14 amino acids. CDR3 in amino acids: CASSYSGQRETQYF. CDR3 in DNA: TGTGCCAGCAGTTACTCGGGACAGAGGGAGACCCAGTACTTC.

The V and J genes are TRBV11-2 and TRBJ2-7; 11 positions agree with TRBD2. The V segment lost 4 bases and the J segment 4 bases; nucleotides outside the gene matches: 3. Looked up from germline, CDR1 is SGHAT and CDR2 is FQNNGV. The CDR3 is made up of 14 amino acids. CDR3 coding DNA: TGTGCCAGCAGCTCACGGACTAGCGGGTACGAGCAGTACTTC. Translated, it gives CASSSRTSGYEQYF.

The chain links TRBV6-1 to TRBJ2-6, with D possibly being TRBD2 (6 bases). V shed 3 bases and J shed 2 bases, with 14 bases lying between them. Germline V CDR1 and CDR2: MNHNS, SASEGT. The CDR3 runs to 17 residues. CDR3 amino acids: CASSEVGGDTGANVLTF. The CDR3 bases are TGTGCCAGCAGTGAGGTTGGAGGGGATACTGGGGCCAACGTCCTGACTTTC.

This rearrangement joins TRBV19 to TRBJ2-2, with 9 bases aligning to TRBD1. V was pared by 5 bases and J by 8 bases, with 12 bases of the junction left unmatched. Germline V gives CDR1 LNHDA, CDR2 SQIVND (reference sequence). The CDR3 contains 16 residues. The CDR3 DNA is TGTGCCAGTAGTGCCGTGACAGGGGGTGGTACGGGGGAGCTGTTTTTT. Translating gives CASSAVTGGGTGELFF.